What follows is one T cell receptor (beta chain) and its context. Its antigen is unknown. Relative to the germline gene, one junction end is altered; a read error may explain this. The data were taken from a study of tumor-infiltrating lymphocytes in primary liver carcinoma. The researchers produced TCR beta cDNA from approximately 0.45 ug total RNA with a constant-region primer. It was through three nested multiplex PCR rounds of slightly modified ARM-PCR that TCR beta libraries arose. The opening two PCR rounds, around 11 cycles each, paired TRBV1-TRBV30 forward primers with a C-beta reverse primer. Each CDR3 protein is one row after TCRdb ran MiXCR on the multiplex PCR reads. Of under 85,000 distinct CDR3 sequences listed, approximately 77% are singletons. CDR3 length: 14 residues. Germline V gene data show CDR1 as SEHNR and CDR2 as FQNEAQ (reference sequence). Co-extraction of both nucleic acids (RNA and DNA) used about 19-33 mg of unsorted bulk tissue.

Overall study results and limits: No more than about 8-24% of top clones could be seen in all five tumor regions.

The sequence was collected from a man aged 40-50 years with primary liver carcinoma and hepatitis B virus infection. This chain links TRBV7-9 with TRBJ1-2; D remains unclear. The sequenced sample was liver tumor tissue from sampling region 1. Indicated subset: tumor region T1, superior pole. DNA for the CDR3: TGTGCCAACAGCGAGTCAGGAGGGAACTATGGCTACACATTC. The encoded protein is CANSESGGNYGYTF.